These T cell receptor beta chains were read from a single sample in a study of blood T cells in healthy people across ages. TCRdb fed the 5' RACE reads into MiXCR, producing one record per CDR3 protein. The sample lists 1.4 million to 1.5 million distinct CDR3 sequences, 42% occurring once. The sample consisted of blood. These receptors came from a woman in her late teens or twenties in good health. Both conserved end residues are part of each CDR3. A D gene is named only where the DNA matches it firmly. Expanded clones are given a class, and other clones once, few, many or no size at all.

J,D,size,V,CDR3,DNA
TRBJ2-1,TRBD2,few,TRBV12-3/TRBV12-4,CASSWGTSGPLNEQFF,TGTGCCAGCAGTTGGGGGACTAGCGGCCCTCTGAATGAGCAGTTCTTC
TRBJ1-2,-,few,TRBV6-6,CANSDSYGYTF,TGTGCCAACTCGGACAGCTATGGCTACACCTTC
TRBJ2-7,-,-,TRBV7-2,CASSSESTRYEQYF,TGTGCCAGCAGCTCCGAGTCTACCCGGTACGAGCAGTACTTC
TRBJ2-3,TRBD2,few,TRBV5-5,CASTLQAGNTDTQYF,TGTGCCAGCACCCTACAAGCGGGAAACACAGATACGCAGTATTTT
TRBJ2-4,-,few,TRBV14,CASSLPEGVAKNIQYF,TGTGCCAGCAGCCTTCCGGAGGGGGTAGCCAAAAACATTCAGTACTTC
TRBJ2-1,-,-,TRBV11-2,CASSPSKDHNEQFF,TGTGCCAGCAGCCCGTCTAAGGACCACAATGAGCAGTTCTTC
TRBJ1-4,-,-,TRBV19,CASRPRRGEKLFF,TGTGCCAGTAGGCCGCGCAGAGGGGAAAAACTGTTTTTT
TRBJ2-7,TRBD2,-,TRBV27,CASSLRTSGDYAFYEQYF,TGTGCCAGCAGTTTACGGACTAGCGGGGACTATGCTTTCTACGAGCAGTACTTC
TRBJ2-6,-,-,TRBV7-9,CASSLAGGSSGANVLTF,TGTGCCAGCAGCTTAGCTGGGGGAAGTTCTGGGGCCAACGTCCTGACTTTC
TRBJ2-3,-,-,TRBV29-1,CSVEERRDTQYF,TGCAGCGTTGAAGAAAGGAGAGATACGCAGTATTTT
TRBJ2-7,TRBD1,-,TRBV5-1,CASSLRTGLSYEQYF,TGCGCCAGCAGCTTGCGGACAGGGCTGAGCTACGAGCAGTACTTC
TRBJ1-1,-,-,TRBV20-1,CSAPRKANTEAFF,TGCAGTGCCCCGAGGAAGGCTAACACTGAAGCTTTCTTT
TRBJ2-5,-,-,TRBV20-1,CSARDEGKETQYF,TGCAGTGCTAGAGATGAGGGCAAAGAGACCCAGTACTTC
TRBJ2-1,TRBD1,few,TRBV25-1,CASSGGDRGYYNEQFF,TGTGCCAGCAGTGGAGGGGACAGGGGGTATTACAATGAGCAGTTCTTC
TRBJ2-2,-,-,TRBV7-7,CASSRGQSNTGELFF,TGTGCCAGCAGCCGAGGTCAATCGAACACCGGGGAGCTGTTTTTT
TRBJ2-7,TRBD1,-,TRBV5-1,CASSLVPGGLSEQYF,TGCGCCAGCAGCTTGGTCCCAGGGGGCTTGAGCGAGCAGTACTTC
TRBJ1-2,-,-,TRBV6-6,CASSYGDLTRYGYTF,TGTGCCAGCAGTTACGGGGACCTTACCAGATATGGCTACACCTTC
TRBJ2-3,TRBD2,few,TRBV6-6,CASSYGTTESTDTQYF,TGTGCCAGCAGTTACGGGACTACAGAAAGCACAGATACGCAGTATTTT
TRBJ1-4,-,few,TRBV25-1,CASSAEWAGNEKLFF,TGTGCCAGCAGTGCCGAATGGGCAGGGAATGAAAAACTGTTTTTT
TRBJ2-6,TRBD1,-,TRBV2,CASRGGQGALSGANVLTF,TGTGCCAGCAGAGGGGGACAGGGGGCACTCTCTGGGGCCAACGTCCTGACTTTC
TRBJ2-5,TRBD2,once,TRBV9,CASSVGGSGGQETQYF,TGTGCCAGCAGCGTAGGTGGTAGCGGGGGACAAGAGACCCAGTACTTC
TRBJ1-6,-,once,TRBV27,CASSFSGGTYNSPLHF,TGTGCCAGCAGTTTTTCGGGAGGGACCTATAATTCACCCCTCCACTTT
TRBJ2-1,-,many,TRBV4-1,CASSQKGDEQFF,TGCGCCAGCAGCCAAAAAGGGGACGAGCAGTTCTTC
TRBJ2-1,TRBD2,once,TRBV6-1,CASRPLAGVRDNEQFF,TGTGCCAGCAGACCCCTAGCGGGAGTAAGGGACAATGAGCAGTTCTTC
TRBJ2-3,TRBD2,few,TRBV28,CASLSGGTSTDTQYF,TGTGCCAGTCTTAGCGGGGGAACTAGCACAGATACGCAGTATTTT
TRBJ2-7,-,few,TRBV7-2,CASSLGTSSIGEQYF,TGTGCCAGCAGCTTAGGTACTAGCTCCATCGGGGAGCAGTACTTC
TRBJ2-7,TRBD1,-,TRBV6-6,CASRPRTGADEQYF,TGTGCCAGCAGACCCCGGACAGGGGCGGACGAGCAGTACTTC
TRBJ2-1,-,many,TRBV29-1,CSGSRGTYNEQFF,TGCAGCGGGAGTCGGGGGACCTACAATGAGCAGTTCTTC
TRBJ1-1,-,-,TRBV29-1,CSVDEGFPTEAFF,TGCAGCGTTGACGAAGGTTTCCCCACTGAAGCTTTCTTT
TRBJ1-2,-,-,TRBV12-3/TRBV12-4,CASSDSIRGYGYTF,TGTGCCAGCAGTGATTCGATCAGGGGTTACGGCTACACCTTC
TRBJ2-7,-,-,TRBV25-1,CASRRGGLTYEQYF,TGTGCCAGCCGTAGGGGGGGGCTAACCTACGAGCAGTACTTC
TRBJ2-4,-,few,TRBV4-1,CASSQERAGVAKNIQYF,TGCGCCAGCAGCCAAGAGAGAGCGGGTGTAGCCAAAAACATTCAGTACTTC
TRBJ2-2,TRBD2,few,TRBV7-3,CASSTLAGPGELFF,TGTGCCAGCAGCACCCTAGCGGGGCCCGGGGAGCTGTTTTTT
TRBJ2-7,-,few,TRBV7-9,CASSLGRSGNEQYF,TGTGCCAGCAGCTTAGGTCGTTCCGGGAACGAGCAGTACTTC
TRBJ1-1,-,-,TRBV6-6,CASGGTDTEAFF,TGTGCCAGCGGAGGAACAGACACTGAAGCTTTCTTT
TRBJ1-1,-,-,TRBV12-3/TRBV12-4,CASIQGLEAFF,TGTGCCAGCATACAGGGCCTTGAAGCTTTCTTT
TRBJ2-7,TRBD2,-,TRBV24-1,CATSDSQPIRTSGSRTLSYEQYF,TGTGCCACCAGTGATTCCCAACCGATCAGGACTAGCGGGAGTAGGACCCTCTCCTACGAGCAGTACTTC
TRBJ2-7,TRBD2,few,TRBV20-1,CSAPLSGTYEQYF,TGCAGTGCCCCACTGAGCGGGACCTACGAGCAGTACTTC
TRBJ2-2,TRBD1,-,TRBV10-3,CAISGGQANTGELFF,TGTGCCATCAGTGGAGGACAGGCGAACACCGGGGAGCTGTTTTTT
TRBJ2-7,-,few,TRBV18,CASSLTPGEYSYEQYF,TGTGCCAGCTCGCTTACTCCAGGGGAATACTCCTACGAGCAGTACTTC
TRBJ1-1,-,-,TRBV20-1,CSAREVVGALNTEAFF,TGCAGTGCTAGAGAAGTGGTAGGGGCCCTGAACACTGAAGCTTTCTTT
TRBJ1-2,-,once,TRBV5-1,CASSRSTFGGYTF,TGCGCCAGCAGCCGGTCCACCTTCGGAGGCTACACCTTC
TRBJ2-7,-,-,TRBV9,CASSPRGGITCNEQYF,TGTGCCAGCAGCCCCCGGGGAGGTATCACCTGCAATGAGCAGTACTTC
TRBJ2-7,TRBD2,-,TRBV6-2/TRBV6-3,CASSYSSGRISYEQYF,TGTGCCAGCAGTTACTCAAGCGGGAGGATCTCCTACGAGCAGTACTTC
TRBJ2-2,-,-,TRBV29-1,CSVEGPAGELFF,TGCAGCGTTGAAGGGCCAGCCGGGGAGCTGTTTTTT
TRBJ1-5,-,once,TRBV20-1,CSAEGGGANQPQHF,TGCAGTGCCGAGGGGGGCGGAGCCAATCAGCCCCAGCATTTT
TRBJ2-7,TRBD2,-,TRBV7-2,CASRERLAGPYEQYF,TGTGCCAGCAGGGAAAGACTAGCGGGCCCATACGAGCAGTACTTC
TRBJ2-5,TRBD2,-,TRBV12-3/TRBV12-4,CASKPGAGDQETQYF,TGTGCCAGCAAACCCGGGGCGGGGGACCAAGAGACCCAGTACTTC
TRBJ2-1,-,-,TRBV6-5,CASSRRDGEQFF,TGTGCCAGCAGTCGCCGCGATGGGGAGCAGTTCTTC
TRBJ1-1,-,few,TRBV15,CATSPRAGLNTEAFF,TGTGCCACCAGCCCCCGGGCAGGACTGAACACTGAAGCTTTCTTT
TRBJ1-4,TRBD1,few,TRBV10-2,CASRQGIEKLFF,TGCGCCAGCCGACAGGGAATTGAAAAACTGTTTTTT
TRBJ1-2,-,-,TRBV10-3,CAISGPGTYGYTF,TGTGCCATCAGCGGCCCGGGAACTTATGGCTACACCTTC
TRBJ1-2,-,-,TRBV28,CASSRPGEGYTF,TGTGCCAGCAGCCGTCCGGGGGAGGGCTACACCTTC
TRBJ2-7,TRBD1,few,TRBV10-3,CAIGAGQGLFSEQYF,TGTGCCATTGGCGCGGGACAGGGTTTATTTAGCGAGCAGTACTTC